This entry concerns a single TCR beta chain. Its antigen is not known. This sample stems from a study of human T cells and chemical hapten exposure. Whole-study context: Small volume differences among pooled libraries mainly caused per-sample TCR yield variation. Findings and limits, study-wide: Once DPC sensitization occurred, TCRs above 1 in 1000 frequency showed no change.

In the original analysis: Sample-level TCR yields exhibited a median of about 96,000, with a range of about 20,000 to 750,000. TCRdb analysed the RACE reads with MiXCR anew, one entry per CDR3 protein. TCRdb, rather than the study authors, made the V and J calls. The sample contains approximately 86,000 distinct CDR3 sequences, around 9.9% of which appear only once. CDR3 length: 15 amino acids. Germline V gene lookup returns CDR1 MDHEN and CDR2 SYDVKM. Trimming cost V 6 bases and J 4 bases, with 13 bases left between them. The time point was: patch test 3, about 24 weeks after DPC sensitization. The treatment here: therapeutic diphenylcyclopropenone sensitization with weekly scalp DPC. Donors, patients with alopecia ranging from 18 to 70 years old and judged suitable for DPC, provided samples.

The sample consisted of whole blood, taken in connection with sensitization to the hapten diphenylcyclopropenone (DPC). The sequence came from a woman in her twenties or thirties with alopecia areata. Some clones in this sample may be carry-over from other donors' samples. This chain uses TRBV28 with TRBJ1-6; D gene uncertain. CDR3 amino acids: CASSLLSDYNSPLHF. The CDR3 DNA follows: TGTGCCAGCAGCCTACTGAGTGATTATAATTCACCCCTCCACTTT.